This entry lists 10 T cell receptor beta chains sequenced from one sample in a study of patients and donors after allogeneic stem cell transplantation. TCRdb used MiXCR to reprocess the RT-PCR reads, holding one entry per CDR3 protein. This sample has 100,000 to 120,000 distinct CDR3 sequences, with 35% to 45% found just once. Sample: blood, either unsorted or a sorted T cell fraction (not recorded which). The receptors shown here come from a human donor who was either an allogeneic HSCT recipient or a stem cell or donor lymphocyte infusion donor (not recorded which). It is not recorded whose cells these are; they may come from a transplant donor.

The sample holds a few counts of this clonotype. The rearrangement links TRBV29-1 to TRBJ2-1; TRBD2 agrees at 13 bases. The germline gives CDR1 SQVTM, CDR2 ANQGSEA. With V trimmed by 7 bases and J by 5 bases, 2 bases remained unmatched. The length of the CDR3 is 13 residues. CDR3 sequence (DNA): TGCAGCGCGGGACTAGCGGGAAACAATGAGCAGTTCTTC. Translated, it gives CSAGLAGNNEQFF.

This chain uses TRBV6-6 with TRBJ2-1; TRBD2 matches at 11 bases. The CDR3 has 16 amino acids. CDR1 is MNHNY and CDR2 is SVGAGI in the germline V gene (reference sequence). The V segment lost 6 bases and the J segment 7 bases; nucleotides outside the gene matches: 11. CDR3 sequence (DNA): TGTGCCAGCAGATCTCCCGGGACTAGCGGCCCTAATGAGCAGTTCTTC. Protein product: CASRSPGTSGPNEQFF.

The J gene is TRBJ1-4, the V gene TRBV6-5; D is uncertain. The CDR3 has 13 residues. V was cut by 6 bases and J by 7 bases, with 12 bases left in between. Germline V gene data show CDR1 as MNHEY and CDR2 as SVGAGI. The CDR3 sequence: CASRLARGEKLFF. CDR3 DNA: TGTGCCAGCAGACTCGCCCGGGGTGAAAAACTGTTTTTT.

The J gene is TRBJ1-5, the V gene TRBV2; D uncertain. CDR1 and CDR2 (germline): SNHLY, FYNNEI. V was cut by 8 bases and J by 4 bases, with 12 bases left in between. This CDR3 comprises 13 residues. CDR3 sequence: CASAGIFNQPQHF. The CDR3 coding sequence is TGTGCCAGCGCCGGGATTTTTAATCAGCCCCAGCATTTT.

This clonotype was observed a few times. The V call is TRBV12-3 or TRBV12-4, the J call TRBJ1-6; D is unresolved. V gave up 5 bases and J gave up 7 bases, with 12 bases separating them. The CDR3 runs to 14 residues. CDR3 DNA sequence: TGTGCCAGCAGTCCCCCGCCGCCGAATTCACCCCTCCACTTT. It encodes CASSPPPPNSPLHF.

This clonotype was recorded a few times. CDR3 sequence reads: CASSFSGQNQPQHF. CDR3 bases: TGTGCCAGCAGCTTCTCCGGGCAAAATCAGCCCCAGCATTTT. The genes are TRBV27 and TRBJ1-5; D is ambiguous. This CDR3 contains 14 residues. The germline V gene encodes CDR1 MNHEY and CDR2 SMNVEV (reference sequence). Trimming pared 6 bases from V and 4 bases from J, leaving 13 bases between.

The chain uses TRBV28 and TRBJ2-1; 7 bases are shared with TRBD2. CDR3 length: 15 residues. Germline V lookup: CDR1 MDHEN, CDR2 SYDVKM. V gave up 3 bases and J gave up 3 bases; unmatched junction bases: 5. CDR3 sequence: CASSFQRGGYNEQFF. CDR3 coding DNA: TGTGCCAGCAGTTTCCAGCGGGGAGGCTACAATGAGCAGTTCTTC.

CDR3 DNA: TGCAGCGTTGACCCCGCGGTTTATGGCTACACCTTC. Translation: CSVDPAVYGYTF. The chain joins TRBV29-1 to TRBJ1-2; D gene unclear. CDR3 length: 12 residues. CDR1 is SQVTM and CDR2 is ANQGSEA in the germline V gene. Trimming shortened V by 3 bases and J by 5 bases, and 10 bases separated the two germline ends. Full variable domain (outside the CDR3, taken from reference TRBV29-1 and TRBJ1-2): SAVISQKPSRDICQRGTSLTIQCQVDSQVTMMFWYRQQPGQSLTLIATANQGSEATYESGFVIDKFPISRPNLTFSTLTVSNMSPEDSSIYLCSVDPAVYGYTFGSGTRLTVV.

This clonotype appeared a few times. This chain uses TRBV7-2 with TRBJ1-5; D is ambiguous. V shed 5 bases and J shed 3 bases, with 11 bases lying between them. The CDR3 runs to 14 residues. From germline, CDR1 is SGHTA and CDR2 FQGNSA. The CDR3 loop is CASSRLGVNQPQHF. The DNA of the CDR3 is TGTGCCAGCAGCCGGCTTGGGGTCAATCAGCCCCAGCATTTT.

CDR3 nucleotide sequence: TGTGCCAGCGCCGAAAAGGGTTCGAACTATGGCTACACCTTC. This translates into CASAEKGSNYGYTF. The rearrangement links TRBV18 to TRBJ1-2; no clear D gene. CDR1 and CDR2 (germline): KGHSH, LQKENI. The V end was cut by 8 bases, the J end by 2 bases, with 15 bases between. The CDR3 spans 14 residues.